This passage covers 30 T cell receptor beta chains from one sample sequenced in a study of CXCR3-negative and CXCR3-positive naive CD8 T cells. General observations from the study: CXCR3-positive naive cells carried more hydrophobic TRB CDR3s than CXCR3-negative ones.

UMI-labeled TRB cDNA libraries were prepared by 5' RACE. TCRdb derives one entry per CDR3 protein from the 5' RACE reads, leaving out DNA. This repertoire comprises about 140,000 distinct CDR3 sequences; its ten largest clones make up over 0.35%. These receptors' targets are unknown. The sequenced material came from naive CXCR3+ CD8+ T cells from blood. Specified subset: CD45RO-CCR7+CD27+CD95- naive CD8+ T cells expressing CXCR3 (TNR3+). Source of these receptors: a human donor in good health. Some clones in this sample may be carry-over from other donors' samples.

V usage is TRBV20-1 and J usage is TRBJ2-3; TCRdb calls TRBD2, which cannot be checked without DNA. Germline V CDR1 and CDR2: DFQATT, SNEGSKA (reference sequence). CDR3 size: 14 residues. The CDR3 loop reads CSARLAELTDTQYF.

The rearrangement links TRBV7-9 to TRBJ2-3; the TRBD1 assignment by TCRdb is unverifiable without DNA. The V gene's germline CDR1 is SEHNR and CDR2 FQNEAQ (reference sequence). CDR3 size: 15 residues. The CDR3 sequence is CASSSLDRDLGTQYF.

The chain's CDR3 is CAWSVAGGSYNEQFF. The chain couples TRBV30 to TRBJ2-1. Germline V lookup: CDR1 GTSNPN, CDR2 SVGIG (reference sequence). The length of the CDR3 is 15 residues. Full variable domain (missing parts from reference TRBV30 and TRBJ2-1): SQTIHQWPATLVQPVGSPLSLECTVEGTSNPNLYWYRQAAGRGLQLLFYSVGIGQISSEVPQNLSASRPQDRQFILSSKKLLLSDSGFYLCAWSVAGGSYNEQFFGPGTRLTVL.

V and J are TRBV28 and TRBJ2-3; TCRdb's assignment of TRBD1 cannot be checked, as there is no DNA. The CDR3 runs to 16 residues. CDR1 and CDR2 (germline): MDHEN, SYDVKM. This CDR3 is CASSPAGVAGTDTQYF.

V and J are TRBV6-1 and TRBJ2-1; TCRdb selects TRBD1, and the lack of DNA leaves this call unchecked. From germline, CDR1 is MNHNS and CDR2 SASEGT. The CDR3 spans 15 residues. CDR3 region: CASSEEGAGNNEQFF.

The V gene is TRBV28, the J gene TRBJ2-1; TCRdb picks TRBD1, but there is no DNA to check that call. Germline V gene lookup returns CDR1 MDHEN and CDR2 SYDVKM. CDR3 size: 16 residues. This CDR3 is CASTGAGLFGDNEQFF.

The chain combines TRBV28 with TRBJ2-1; TCRdb outputs TRBD1, but without DNA this stays unchecked. CDR1 and CDR2 from the germline V gene are MDHEN and SYDVKM. This CDR3 spans 14 amino acids. CDR3 protein: CASTLDQGPDEQFF.

This chain links TRBV11-2 with TRBJ2-3; TCRdb lists TRBD1, though no DNA is available to test this call. Germline CDR1 is SGHAT and CDR2 is FQNNGV. The CDR3 is 11 residues long. The CDR3 sequence: CASSVGTLQYF.

V gene TRBV10-3 combines with J gene TRBJ2-7; TCRdb reports TRBD1, a call that lacks DNA to check it against. Germline CDR1 ENHRY, CDR2 SYGVKD. The CDR3 covers 15 residues. The CDR3 region is CAISEPGQGAVEQYF.

This sequence joins TRBV5-1 and TRBJ1-5. Germline lookup yields CDR1 SGHRS and CDR2 YFSETQ. This CDR3 contains 15 residues. The CDR3 reads CASSPLNGFNQPQHF.

The rearrangement links TRBV14 to TRBJ2-7; TCRdb's D call, TRBD2, is unchecked because there is no DNA. The CDR3 has 15 residues. Germline V gives CDR1 SGHDN, CDR2 FVKESK. The CDR3 sequence is CASSQWTSGSYEQYF.

V gene TRBV29-1 combines with J gene TRBJ2-3; without DNA, the TCRdb call of TRBD2 cannot be checked. The CDR3 is 16 residues long. Germline CDR1 and CDR2: SQVTM and ANQGSEA. The CDR3 sequence: CSGVGAGGLRTDTQYF.

The rearrangement joins TRBV4-1 to TRBJ2-5. The CDR3 is made up of 15 amino acids. Germline V gene data show CDR1 as MGHRA and CDR2 as YSYEKL. CDR3 residues: CASSHTPGVKETQYF.

V and J are TRBV5-1 and TRBJ1-6; TCRdb outputs TRBD1, but without DNA this stays unchecked. The CDR3 loop spans 17 amino acids. Germline CDR1 and CDR2: SGHRS and YFSETQ. CDR3 amino acids: CASSGQGLRSYNSPLHF.

The chain joins TRBV29-1 to TRBJ2-7; the TCRdb call, TRBD1, lacks DNA for checking. The CDR3 totals 15 residues. The germline V gene has CDR1 SQVTM and CDR2 ANQGSEA. The CDR3 sequence is CSGTLTGGAAYEQYF.

The rearrangement joins TRBV28 to TRBJ2-5; the D call of TRBD1 rests on TCRdb alone, since no DNA is present to check it. CDR1 MDHEN and CDR2 SYDVKM come from the germline V gene. This CDR3 spans 16 amino acids. This CDR3 is CASSLTGDGYQETRYF.

This chain joins TRBV12-5 and TRBJ2-1. Germline values: CDR1 LGHNT, CDR2 FRNRAP. This CDR3 has 17 residues. CDR3 loop: CASGFLTHGSSYNEQFF.

The rearrangement links TRBV18 to TRBJ2-1. Germline V gene data show CDR1 as KGHSH and CDR2 as LQKENI. The CDR3 covers 13 residues. The CDR3 reads CASSQERYNEQFF.

The genes are TRBV7-2 and TRBJ2-7; TCRdb's D call of TRBD1 is untestable without DNA. The length of the CDR3 is 19 residues. The germline CDR1 and CDR2 sequences are SGHTA and FQGNSA. CDR3 residues: CASSLARNGQGYLSYEQYF.

The chain has TRBV7-8 and TRBJ2-5; lacking DNA, the TRBD2 call made by TCRdb goes unchecked. CDR3 length equals 19 residues. The germline gives CDR1 SGHVS, CDR2 FQNEAQ. The CDR3 loop is CASSPRLAGGPGAQETQYF.

The rearrangement joins TRBV9 to TRBJ2-1; the TCRdb D gene call, TRBD1, has no DNA to confirm it. Germline assignment: CDR1 SGDLS and CDR2 YYNGEE. The CDR3 loop spans 17 amino acids. CDR3 protein: CASSVYSGSMLYNEQFF.

This chain links TRBV7-9 with TRBJ1-5. In germline, CDR1 is SEHNR, CDR2 FQNEAQ (reference sequence). The CDR3 is 19 residues long. CDR3 region: CASSLVGGDPFVSGQPQHF.

The gene calls are TRBV5-1 and TRBJ2-3; the D call from TCRdb, TRBD2, cannot be confirmed without DNA. The CDR3 has 17 residues. In germline, CDR1 is SGHRS, CDR2 YFSETQ. The CDR3 reads CASSLVPAGGPTDTQYF.

CDR3 in amino acids: CSAREIQAGVRYNEQFF. V usage is TRBV20-1 and J usage is TRBJ2-1; TCRdb's D gene call, TRBD2, goes unchecked for lack of DNA. CDR3 length: 17 residues. Germline V gene lookup returns CDR1 DFQATT and CDR2 SNEGSKA (reference sequence).

V gene TRBV29-1 combines with J gene TRBJ1-1. Germline V gene data show CDR1 as SQVTM and CDR2 as ANQGSEA. This CDR3 region has 12 residues. This CDR3 is CSVELSDTEAFF.

This chain links TRBV28 with TRBJ1-5. The CDR3 length is 15 residues. Germline V lookup: CDR1 MDHEN, CDR2 SYDVKM. CDR3 loop: CASSFAGDSNQPQHF.

The rearrangement links TRBV4-1 to TRBJ2-7; TCRdb names TRBD1, which stays unverified in the absence of DNA. The CDR3 runs to 14 residues. CDR1 is MGHRA and CDR2 is YSYEKL in the germline V gene. The CDR3 sequence: CASSLNRGAYEQYF.

The CDR3 protein is CASSLAPRTLSSYEQYF. J is TRBJ2-7 and V is TRBV11-2; the D call of TRBD1 rests on TCRdb alone, since no DNA is present to check it. The germline V gene encodes CDR1 SGHAT and CDR2 FQNNGV. This CDR3 is built from 17 residues.

The rearrangement uses TRBV20-1 and TRBJ2-7; TCRdb's D gene call, TRBD2, goes unchecked for lack of DNA. Germline V lookup: CDR1 DFQATT, CDR2 SNEGSKA (reference sequence). This CDR3 is built from 14 residues. Here the CDR3 reads CSARDQRGIYEQYF.

V usage is TRBV19 and J usage is TRBJ2-2; with no DNA, the TCRdb D assignment of TRBD1 cannot be verified. The germline V gene has CDR1 LNHDA and CDR2 SQIVND (reference sequence). CDR3 length: 15 residues. The CDR3 sequence: CASSISGGETGELFF.